The rows below give T cell receptor beta chains drawn from one sample of a study of blood T cell repertoires in COVID-19. Produced via immunoSEQ multiplex PCR; TCRdb's table is partial and in-frame only. The sample yields around 120,000 clones, about three quarters seen once. The sequencing input was peripheral blood. All receptors derive from a man in his 70s with acute or convalescent COVID-19. CDR3s include the opening cysteine and the closing phenylalanine or tryptophan. Fields, in order: J gene, D gene, clone size, V gene, CDR3 DNA, CDR3 protein. D genes are given only for firm matches. For some rows the clone size is stated as once, few or many, or as a class when expanded; others skip it.

j_gene: TRBJ2-7; d_gene: -; abundance: -; v_gene: TRBV18; CDR3nt: TGTGCCAGCTCACCACAAGCGTCCGGGTCCTACGAGCAGTACTTC; CDR3aa: CASSPQASGSYEQYF
j_gene: TRBJ1-6; d_gene: TRBD1; abundance: once; v_gene: TRBV24-1; CDR3nt: TGTGCCACCAGGAAAGGGGGCATCGATAATTCACCCCTCCACTTT; CDR3aa: CATRKGGIDNSPLHF
j_gene: TRBJ2-3; d_gene: TRBD2; abundance: -; v_gene: TRBV20-1; CDR3nt: TGCAGTGCTAGTTTTAGCGGGAGCGGGACAGATACGCAGTATTTT; CDR3aa: CSASFSGSGTDTQYF
j_gene: TRBJ1-5; d_gene: TRBD1; abundance: -; v_gene: TRBV6-5; CDR3nt: TGTGCCAGCGGGGGACAGGCCGGGCATCAGCCCCAGCATTTT; CDR3aa: CASGGQAGHQPQHF
j_gene: TRBJ2-2; d_gene: -; abundance: -; v_gene: TRBV9; CDR3nt: TGTGCCAGCAGCGTCGTCGGACAGGCGGGAACCGGGGAGCTGTTTTTT; CDR3aa: CASSVVGQAGTGELFF
j_gene: TRBJ1-2; d_gene: -; abundance: -; v_gene: TRBV7-8; CDR3nt: TGTGCCAGCAGCTTAGAAGGCCTCAGGGGCTACACCTTC; CDR3aa: CASSLEGLRGYTF
j_gene: TRBJ2-7; d_gene: TRBD1; abundance: -; v_gene: TRBV18; CDR3nt: TGTGCCAGCTCCGGACAGGGCCTCTCCTACGAGCAGTACTTC; CDR3aa: CASSGQGLSYEQYF
j_gene: TRBJ2-7; d_gene: -; abundance: -; v_gene: TRBV2; CDR3nt: TGTGCCAGCGGGGGGACGGCAAACGAGCAGTACTTC; CDR3aa: CASGGTANEQYF
j_gene: TRBJ2-7; d_gene: TRBD1; abundance: -; v_gene: TRBV5-1; CDR3nt: TGCGCCAGCAGCTTGGTGTCGATGACAGGGGTCTACGAGCAGTACTTC; CDR3aa: CASSLVSMTGVYEQYF
j_gene: TRBJ2-1; d_gene: TRBD2; abundance: -; v_gene: TRBV3-1/TRBV3-2; CDR3nt: TGTGCCAGCGGGCTGGCGGGAGTTCACAATGAGCAGTTCTTC; CDR3aa: CASGLAGVHNEQFF
j_gene: TRBJ1-1; d_gene: -; abundance: -; v_gene: TRBV9; CDR3nt: TGTGCCAGCAGCGTAGAATCAGGGAAGAGCACTGAAGCTTTCTTT; CDR3aa: CASSVESGKSTEAFF
j_gene: TRBJ1-2; d_gene: -; abundance: -; v_gene: TRBV5-1; CDR3nt: TGCGCCAGCAGCTTGGCTCAGACAGGACGTAACTATGGCTACACCTTC; CDR3aa: CASSLAQTGRNYGYTF
j_gene: TRBJ1-1; d_gene: TRBD1; abundance: few; v_gene: TRBV10-3; CDR3nt: TGTGCCATCCGCCCGGGACAGATGAACACTGAAGCTTTCTTT; CDR3aa: CAIRPGQMNTEAFF
j_gene: TRBJ2-7; d_gene: -; abundance: once; v_gene: TRBV9; CDR3nt: TGTGCCAGCAGCGTAGGGTCAGGGAGGCCCTACGAGCAGTACTTC; CDR3aa: CASSVGSGRPYEQYF
j_gene: TRBJ1-2; d_gene: -; abundance: -; v_gene: TRBV6-5; CDR3nt: TGTGCCAGCAGAGACACAGAGAACTATGGCTACACCTTC; CDR3aa: CASRDTENYGYTF
j_gene: TRBJ2-7; d_gene: -; abundance: -; v_gene: TRBV6-5; CDR3nt: TGTGCCAGCGGGGCCAGAGAGCAGTACTTC; CDR3aa: CASGAREQYF
j_gene: TRBJ1-2; d_gene: -; abundance: -; v_gene: TRBV5-3; CDR3nt: TGTGCCAGAAGCTCGAGAGACTATGGCTACACCTTC; CDR3aa: CARSSRDYGYTF
j_gene: TRBJ2-5; d_gene: -; abundance: -; v_gene: TRBV5-1; CDR3nt: TGCGCCAGCAGCCTCCTCGTTAGCGCCCCGCGGGAGACCCAGTACTTC; CDR3aa: CASSLLVSAPRETQYF
j_gene: TRBJ2-2; d_gene: TRBD2; abundance: -; v_gene: TRBV4-2; CDR3nt: TGTGCCAGCAGCCACCATCGCGGGGGGGGAGTCACCGGGGAGCTGTTTTTT; CDR3aa: CASSHHRGGGVTGELFF
j_gene: TRBJ2-7; d_gene: TRBD1; abundance: -; v_gene: TRBV7-2; CDR3nt: TGTGCCAGCAGCTCCCAACAGGGGGCGGTGTACGAGCAGTACTTC; CDR3aa: CASSSQQGAVYEQYF
j_gene: TRBJ2-7; d_gene: TRBD1; abundance: -; v_gene: TRBV9; CDR3nt: TGTGCCAGCAGCGGAGACAGGGGGCAAAAAGAGCAGTACTTC; CDR3aa: CASSGDRGQKEQYF
j_gene: TRBJ1-5; d_gene: -; abundance: -; v_gene: TRBV6-5; CDR3nt: TGTGCCAGCAGTTACCTGACACCCCCCAAAGGGCCCCAGCATTTT; CDR3aa: CASSYLTPPKGPQHF